The 32 T cell receptor beta chains listed next were all sequenced from one sample in a study of T cell therapy after organ transplantation. TCRdb's table, derived via immunoSEQ multiplex PCR, lists solely in-frame clones and lacks some. This table holds about 1,200 clones, about two fifths found once. IFN-gamma-secreting cells were captured from therapy product cells restimulated about 4 hours with a CMV peptide pool. The antigens of these receptors remain unknown. Sequencing was carried out using cultured CD8+ T cells. These receptors were taken from a human patient who had received a solid organ transplant and had CMV disease. Some T cells could come from the graft donor.

About this clone: Sequence at one end of the junction differs from germline and may be a read error. V gene TRBV4-1 combines with J gene TRBJ1-1; no clear D gene. The CDR3 has 14 residues. CDR1 and CDR2 from the germline V gene are MGHRA and YSYEKL. This chain's CDR3 is CASSQDTIVTEAFF. In nucleotides, the CDR3 is TGTGCCAGCAGCCAAGACACGATTGTCACTGAAGCTTTCTTT.

This clone was counted a single time. The J gene is TRBJ2-2, the V gene TRBV6-6; D could derive from TRBD1 or TRBD2 (5 bases each). The CDR3 has 16 residues. Germline values: CDR1 MNHNY, CDR2 SVGAGI (reference sequence). V was trimmed by 7 bases and J by 4 bases, leaving 19 bases between them. Here the CDR3 reads CASKTRGEDCTGELFF. Here the CDR3 DNA reads TGTGCCAGCAAAACTAGAGGGGAAGACTGCACCGGGGAGCTGTTTTTT.

The chain has TRBV4-3 and TRBJ2-7, with no clear D. Germline V gene lookup returns CDR1 LGHNA and CDR2 YSLEER. The ends were cut back, 0 bases at V and 1 base at J, with 10 bases in the middle. The length of the CDR3 is 15 residues. The CDR3 DNA sequence: TGCGCCAGCAGCCAAGAGGGCGACACGTCCTACGAGCAGTACTTC. This translates into CASSQEGDTSYEQYF.

This clone is classed as large. The sample has other DNA sequences that encode this CDR3 too. The rearrangement joins TRBV4-3 to TRBJ2-1, with TRBD2 identical over 9 bases. Trimming cost V 3 bases and J 1 base; bases outside gene matches: 4. There are 16 residues in the CDR3. Germline lookup yields CDR1 LGHNA and CDR2 YSLEER. The CDR3 reads CASSQDSGSSYNEQFF. The CDR3 nucleotides are TGCGCCAGCAGCCAGGATAGCGGGAGTTCCTACAATGAGCAGTTCTTC.

The gene calls are TRBV4-2 and TRBJ1-2, with D perhaps TRBD1 (5 bases). The CDR3 runs to 14 residues. Germline values: CDR1 LGHNA, CDR2 YNFKEQ. V was trimmed by 6 bases and J by 4 bases, leaving 15 bases between them. In DNA form, the CDR3 reads TGTGCCAGCAGGGAAGGGGCGGGGACCTATGGCTACACCTTC. Translating gives CASREGAGTYGYTF.

The gene calls are TRBV7-3 and TRBJ2-1; 12 nucleotides match TRBD2. Germline assignment: CDR1 SGHTA and CDR2 FQGTGA. Trimming at V came to 3 bases and at J to 9 bases, leaving 6 bases not matched to a gene. CDR3 length: 15 residues. In DNA form, the CDR3 reads TGTGCCAGCAGCTTCCGACTAGCGGGAGTAGCTGAGCAGTTCTTC. Translated, it gives CASSFRLAGVAEQFF.

The genes are TRBV5-5 and TRBJ1-1, with D uncertain. V was shortened by 4 bases and J by 4 bases, with 14 bases between the two germline ends. This CDR3 is built from 14 residues. Per germline, CDR1 SGHKS and CDR2 YYEKEE (reference sequence). The CDR3 DNA reads TGTGCCAGCAGCCAAGACACGATTGTCACTGAAGCTTTCTTT. Residues: CASSQDTIVTEAFF.

This clone has just a few counts. This rearrangement joins TRBV4-3 to TRBJ1-6; TRBD1 might be the D (6 bases). The length of the CDR3 is 13 residues. The germline CDR1 and CDR2 sequences are LGHNA and YSLEER. V was shortened by 0 bases and J by 13 bases, with 10 bases between the two germline ends. CDR3 in amino acids: CASSQEPGAPLHF. In DNA form, the CDR3 reads TGCGCCAGCAGCCAAGAGCCAGGGGCGCCCCTCCACTTT.

The chain links TRBV4-3 to TRBJ2-7; 9 bases are shared with TRBD1. Germline V gene sequence: CDR1 LGHNA, CDR2 YSLEER. V lost 0 bases and J lost 1; bases outside the gene matches: 13. The CDR3 length is 19 residues. In DNA form, the CDR3 reads TGCGCCAGCAGCCAAGATTGGGGGGGACAGGGTATGACATCCTACGAGCAGTACTTC. This encodes CASSQDWGGQGMTSYEQYF.

The chain uses TRBV4-2 and TRBJ1-5, with 8 positions matching TRBD1. CDR3 size: 14 residues. Trimming removed 5 bases from V and 7 bases from J; junction bases left unmatched: 7. CDR1 LGHNA and CDR2 YNFKEQ come from the germline V gene. CDR3 nucleotides: TGTGCCAGCAGCTCGGACAGGGAGGACCAGCCCCAGCATTTT. This translates into CASSSDREDQPQHF.

This rearrangement joins TRBV4-3 to TRBJ1-1; unclear D gene. The V end was cut by 0 bases, the J end by 0 bases, with 11 bases between. The V gene's germline CDR1 is LGHNA and CDR2 YSLEER. This CDR3 spans 16 amino acids. Here the CDR3 reads CASSQEVGQMNTEAFF. DNA for the CDR3: TGCGCCAGCAGCCAAGAAGTAGGCCAGATGAACACTGAAGCTTTCTTT.

The chain has TRBV6-6 and TRBJ2-1; D is perhaps TRBD1 (5 bases). V was trimmed by 0 bases and J by 4 bases, leaving 10 bases between them. The CDR3 spans 15 residues. Germline V lookup: CDR1 MNHNY, CDR2 SVGAGI (reference sequence). CDR3 region: CASSYSGAHYNEQFF. The CDR3 region has the DNA TGTGCCAGCAGTTACTCTGGGGCCCATTACAATGAGCAGTTCTTC.

This sequence joins TRBV4-3 and TRBJ1-3; D is unclear. The germline V and J ends were trimmed by 5 bases and 4 bases, with 12 bases remaining between them. The CDR3 has 14 amino acids. Germline loops: CDR1 LGHNA, CDR2 YSLEER. The CDR3 protein is CASSENALGNTIYF. In DNA, the CDR3 is TGCGCCAGCAGCGAGAACGCCTTAGGAAACACCATATATTTT.

This clone qualifies as medium-sized (0.01 to 0.1%). This chain uses TRBV4-3 with TRBJ1-6; no clear D. V was shortened by 0 bases and J by 6 bases, with 9 bases between the two germline ends. The CDR3 has 15 amino acids. In germline, CDR1 is LGHNA, CDR2 YSLEER. The CDR3 here is CASSQEALVNSPLHF. CDR3 nucleotides: TGCGCCAGCAGCCAAGAGGCACTGGTTAATTCACCCCTCCACTTT.

CDR3 nucleotides: TGTGCCAGCAGTCGGACAGGGTGGTCCTACAATGAGCAGTTCTTC. This sequence encodes CASSRTGWSYNEQFF. This chain joins TRBV4-2 and TRBJ2-1; 8 nucleotides align to TRBD1. The CDR3 spans 15 residues. Trimming cost V 6 bases and J 1 base; bases outside gene matches: 5. Germline CDR1 LGHNA, CDR2 YNFKEQ.

This chain links TRBV4-3 with TRBJ2-1; 10 bases map to TRBD1. From germline, CDR1 is LGHNA and CDR2 YSLEER. The CDR3 is made up of 17 amino acids. After removal of 1 base from V and 1 base from J, the junction contained 4 bases not matched to a gene. CDR3 DNA: TGCGCCAGCAGCCAAGGAACGGGACAGGGGTCCTACAATGAGCAGTTCTTC. Translation: CASSQGTGQGSYNEQFF.

This clone counts as medium-sized. The rearrangement joins TRBV4-3 to TRBJ1-1; no definite D call. Trimming shortened V by 3 bases and J by 3 bases, and 8 bases separated the two germline ends. This CDR3 has 13 amino acids. Germline V gene lookup returns CDR1 LGHNA and CDR2 YSLEER. Here the CDR3 DNA reads TGCGCCAGCAGCCACGATTGGGACACTGAAGCTTTCTTT. The encoded protein is CASSHDWDTEAFF.

This sequence joins TRBV7-9 and TRBJ2-7; 7 nucleotides align to TRBD2. V trimming: 4 bases; J trimming: 0 bases; junction bases outside the gene matches: 12. CDR1 SEHNR and CDR2 FQNEAQ come from the germline V gene (reference sequence). CDR3 length: 17 amino acids. CDR3 sequence (DNA): TGTGCCAGCAGCTCCCTTCTAGCGGTCGGGGGCTCCTACGAGCAGTACTTC. This translates into CASSSLLAVGGSYEQYF.

By proportion, this clone is large. This chain joins TRBV18 and TRBJ1-2; D possibly corresponds to TRBD1 (5 bases). The CDR3 contains 14 residues. V was shortened by 6 bases and J by 6 bases, with 17 bases between the two germline ends. The germline V gene has CDR1 KGHSH and CDR2 LQKENI. DNA for the CDR3: TGTGCCAGCTCCCTCCGCCACGAGACAGATGGCTACACCTTC. As protein: CASSLRHETDGYTF.

This sequence joins TRBV11-2 and TRBJ1-1; maybe TRBD1 (5 bases). CDR1 and CDR2 from the germline V gene are SGHAT and FQNNGV. CDR3 size: 14 residues. The V end lost 6 bases, the J end lost 2 bases, and 13 bases lay between the germline ends. The CDR3 DNA reads as TGTGCCAGCAGGAACGGGACGGCCAACACTGAAGCTTTCTTT. Its translation is CASRNGTANTEAFF.

This rearrangement joins TRBV5-6 to TRBJ2-5; TRBD1 matches 10 bases. The CDR3 sequence is 18 residues long. Germline CDR1 and CDR2: SGHDT and YYEEEE. Trimming cost V 4 bases and J 1 base; bases outside gene matches: 13. CDR3 nucleotides: TGTGCCAGCAGCGGGGGACAGGGGTTAAACATCCTCCAAGAGACCCAGTACTTC. It translates to CASSGGQGLNILQETQYF.

In the case of this clone: A clone one base away is much larger, so this may be a read error. The same CDR3 also results from other DNA sequences found in this sample. V and J are TRBV5-8 and TRBJ2-7; D uncertain. Per the germline V gene, CDR1 is SGHTS and CDR2 is YDEGEE. The CDR3 is 14 amino acids. V was pared by 4 bases and J by 2 bases, with 13 bases between. CDR3 loop: CASSQEPGPYEQYF. The DNA of the CDR3 is TGTGCCAGCAGCCAAGAACCTGGCCCCTACGAGCAGTACTTC.

The DNA of the CDR3 is TGTGCCAGCAGCTCGGACAGGGAGGACCAGCCCCAGCATTTT. Protein: CASSSDREDQPQHF. V and J are TRBV5-8 and TRBJ1-5; 8 bases fit TRBD1. Unmatched junction bases numbered 6, after V lost 3 bases and J lost 7 bases. CDR3 length: 14 amino acids. The germline gives CDR1 SGHTS, CDR2 YDEGEE. The entire variable domain, with the rest obtained from reference TRBV5-8 and TRBJ1-5, is as follows: EAGVTQSPTHLIKTRGQQATLRCSPISGHTSVYWYQQALGLGLQFLLWYDEGEERNRGNFPPRFSGRQFPNYSSELNVNALELEDSALYLCASSSDREDQPQHFGDGTRLSIL.

This clone has a handful of counts. V is TRBV11-3 and J is TRBJ1-1; D is perhaps TRBD1 (6 bases). Germline V lookup: CDR1 SGHNT, CDR2 YENEEA. This CDR3 spans 14 amino acids. V was shortened by 3 bases and J by 1 base, with 9 bases between the two germline ends. The CDR3 coding sequence is TGTGCCAGCAGCTTGGGGGGCCCGAACACTGAAGCTTTCTTT. It codes for CASSLGGPNTEAFF.

This clone was counted between two and nine times. The same CDR3 can be traced to other DNA sequences in this sample. The gene calls are TRBV7-7 and TRBJ2-7; D is ambiguous. Trimming took 5 bases from V and 3 from J, leaving 20 bases between them. CDR1 and CDR2 (germline): SSHAT, FNYEAQ (reference sequence). The CDR3 has 16 amino acids. In DNA form, the CDR3 reads TGTGCCAGCAGCCCAGGAGATTCCGCCCCACACTACGAGCAGTACTTC. Translation: CASSPGDSAPHYEQYF.

As to this clone: Other DNA sequences in this specimen translate into the identical CDR3. The rearrangement links TRBV4-3 to TRBJ2-2, with D possibly being TRBD1 (6 bases). V lost 0 bases and J lost 2, with 7 bases in between. CDR1 and CDR2 from the germline V gene are LGHNA and YSLEER. This CDR3 spans 15 amino acids. The CDR3 sequence: CASSQDRGNTGELFF. The CDR3 bases are TGCGCCAGCAGCCAAGACAGGGGAAACACCGGGGAGCTGTTTTTT.

This clone was seen a few times. The rearrangement uses TRBV6-5 and TRBJ2-1; D gene unclear. The V end was cut by 7 bases, the J end by 10 bases, with 20 bases between. The CDR3 totals 14 residues. Germline V gene lookup returns CDR1 MNHEY and CDR2 SVGAGI. Here the CDR3 reads CASTAEVYSREQFF. For the CDR3, the DNA is TGTGCCAGCACCGCCGAGGTCTACAGCCGGGAGCAGTTCTTC.

This chain connects TRBV7-6 to TRBJ2-7, with 7 positions matching TRBD2. Germline CDR1 and CDR2: SGHVS and FNYEAQ. The CDR3 is 15 amino acids. After removal of 1 base from V and 2 bases from J, the junction contained 5 bases not matched to a gene. CDR3 coding DNA: TGTGCCAGCAGCTTAGATGGGGGGGGAACCTACGAGCAGTACTTC. This translates into CASSLDGGGTYEQYF.

In its sample, this clone was seen a few times. One end of the junction fails to match germline, which may point to a read error. This sequence joins TRBV5-4 and TRBJ1-2; tentatively, D is TRBD1 (6 bases). From germline, CDR1 is SGHNT and CDR2 YYREEE (reference sequence). The CDR3 is made up of 15 amino acids. CDR3 sequence (DNA): TGCGCCAGCAGCCAAGAGCTCCAGGGGATCTATGGCTACACCTTC. Translation: CASSQELQGIYGYTF.

The chain couples TRBV4-3 to TRBJ1-6; unclear D gene. CDR3 size: 15 residues. CDR1 LGHNA and CDR2 YSLEER come from the germline V gene. V dropped 0 bases and J dropped 10 bases, with 13 bases sitting between them. The DNA of the CDR3 is TGCGCCAGCAGCCAAGAAGGAGGCCTTTTGTCACCCCTCCACTTT. It encodes CASSQEGGLLSPLHF.

J is TRBJ1-2 and V is TRBV4-3; D is possibly TRBD1 (6 bases). There are 15 residues in the CDR3. Trimming pared 0 bases from V and 5 bases from J, leaving 13 bases between. Germline assignment: CDR1 LGHNA and CDR2 YSLEER. This CDR3 is CASSQEGDTSYGYTF. The CDR3 region has the DNA TGCGCCAGCAGCCAAGAGGGGGACACCTCATATGGCTACACCTTC.

For this clone: Relative to the germline gene, one junction end is altered; a read error may explain this. CDR3 amino acids: CANSQEAESEAFF. CDR3 in DNA: TGCGCCAACAGCCAAGAGGCGGAGAGCGAAGCTTTCTTT. The chain links TRBV4-3 to TRBJ1-1; D remains unclear. This CDR3 has 13 amino acids. The germline CDR1 and CDR2 sequences are LGHNA and YSLEER.